The clone carrying this T cell receptor beta chain was detected a few times. What it binds is unknown. These data come from a study of T cell repertoires in cytomegalovirus infection. Findings and caveats of the study: What dominated the ex vivo response were HLA-C-restricted CMV-specific TCR beta clonotypes.

Using its own MiXCR run on the reads, TCRdb lists one record per CDR3 protein. This table has around 260,000 distinct CDR3 sequences, more than 20% appearing once. Germline lookup yields CDR1 SGHNT and CDR2 YENEEA. This CDR3 spans 13 amino acids. The V gene lost 3 bases and the J gene lost 6 bases, with 9 bases spanning the gap. Sequencing input: PBMCs. V gene TRBV11-3 combines with J gene TRBJ2-1, with D unclear. The sequence was collected from a human donor in good health (CMV status not recorded). Some clones in this sample may be carry-over from other donors' samples. CDR3: CASSFPWGNEQFF. DNA of the CDR3: TGTGCCAGCAGCTTCCCCTGGGGCAATGAGCAGTTCTTC.